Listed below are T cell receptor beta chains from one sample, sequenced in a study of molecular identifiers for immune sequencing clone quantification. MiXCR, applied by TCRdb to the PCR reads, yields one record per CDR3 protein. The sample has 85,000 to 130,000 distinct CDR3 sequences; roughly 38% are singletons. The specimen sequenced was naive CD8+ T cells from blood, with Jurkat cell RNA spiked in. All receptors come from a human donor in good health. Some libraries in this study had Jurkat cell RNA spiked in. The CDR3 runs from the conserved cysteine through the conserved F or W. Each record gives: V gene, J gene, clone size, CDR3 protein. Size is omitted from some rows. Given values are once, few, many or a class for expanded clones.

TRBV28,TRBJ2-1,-,CASSFLQDSYNEQFF
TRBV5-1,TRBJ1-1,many,CASSLGTEAFF
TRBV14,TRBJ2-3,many,CASSQELGSGTDTQYF
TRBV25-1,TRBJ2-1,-,CASSDLGSLEQFF
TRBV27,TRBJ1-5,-,CASSSLTWLGQPQHF
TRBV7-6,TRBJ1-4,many,CASSPLSYVSDEKLFF
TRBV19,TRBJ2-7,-,CASSIARGQLYEQYF
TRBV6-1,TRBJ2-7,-,CASSGWTNRDFSYEQYF
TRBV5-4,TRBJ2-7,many,CASSLVSGSPYEQYF
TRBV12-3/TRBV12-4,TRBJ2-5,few,CASSPGTNQETQYF
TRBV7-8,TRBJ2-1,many,CASSLTPGAPSYNEQFF
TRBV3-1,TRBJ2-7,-,CASSHRGAYEQYF
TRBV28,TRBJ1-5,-,CASSYGTGYQPQHF
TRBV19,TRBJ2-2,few,CASNGGELFF
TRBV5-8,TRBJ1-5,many,CASSLAGTGYNQPQHF
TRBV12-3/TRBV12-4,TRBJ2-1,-,CASSLATNNEQFF
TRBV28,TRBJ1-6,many,CASSLRGSNSPLHF
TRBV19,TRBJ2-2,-,CASIWENTGEPFF
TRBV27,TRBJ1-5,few,CASSPSGNQPQHF
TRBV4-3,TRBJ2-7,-,CASSQTTSGAYEQYF
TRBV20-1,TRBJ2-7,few,CSARKMTSGRSYEQYF
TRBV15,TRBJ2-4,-,CATSQAHPSGAIGAKNIQYF
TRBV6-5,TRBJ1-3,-,CASSYGTSSGNTIYF
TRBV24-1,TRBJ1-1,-,CATSDPNTEAFF
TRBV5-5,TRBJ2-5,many,CASSLTGPGPTQYF
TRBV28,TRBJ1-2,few,CASKGTRFDGYTF
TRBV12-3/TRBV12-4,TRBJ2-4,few,CATGAGSYIQYF
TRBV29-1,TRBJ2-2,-,CSVGVRGDTGELFF
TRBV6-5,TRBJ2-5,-,CASSRGKTQYF
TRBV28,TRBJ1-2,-,CASRNLSRPYGYTF
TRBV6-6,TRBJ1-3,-,CASSYSEGQGIYF
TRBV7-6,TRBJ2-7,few,CASSLDGQLFYEQYF
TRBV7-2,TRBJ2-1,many,CASSRDRDYNDEQFF
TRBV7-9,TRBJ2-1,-,CASSSAGLINEQFF
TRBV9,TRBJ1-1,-,CASSGMNTEAFF
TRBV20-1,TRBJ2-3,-,CSARRTMRTTDTQYF
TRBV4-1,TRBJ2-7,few,CASSLPFGRNEQYF
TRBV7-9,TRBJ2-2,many,CASSLPRGNTGELFF
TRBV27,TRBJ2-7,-,CASSARDRDYEQYF
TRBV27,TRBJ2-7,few,CASSPTTGAVTYEQYF
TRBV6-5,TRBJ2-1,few,CASSYASGRARNEQFF
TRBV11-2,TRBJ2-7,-,CTSSSIAEPVYEQYF
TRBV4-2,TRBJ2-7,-,CASCQGGVAGGVQYF
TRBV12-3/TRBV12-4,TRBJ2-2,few,CASSLTGGNTGELFF
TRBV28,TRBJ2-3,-,CASSLGLAGRHDTQYF
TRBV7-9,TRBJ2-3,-,CASSSIAGLSNTQYF
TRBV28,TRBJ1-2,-,CASSLSVSNYGYTF
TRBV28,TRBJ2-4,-,CASSFRVGAAKNIQYF
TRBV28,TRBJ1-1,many,CASSPGQRAAAFF
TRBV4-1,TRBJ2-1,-,CAGSQPGGPIHNEQFF
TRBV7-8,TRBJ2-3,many,CASSPRTIDTQYF
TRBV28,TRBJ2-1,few,CASRGLAGAAEQFF
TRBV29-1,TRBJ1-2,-,CSVEGGTWGYTF
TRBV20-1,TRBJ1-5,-,CSAITGNQPQHF
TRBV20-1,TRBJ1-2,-,CSSRDGGNYGYTF
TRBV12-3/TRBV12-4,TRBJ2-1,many,CASSLLAYNEQFF
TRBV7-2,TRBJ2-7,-,CASSLASGHSYEQYF
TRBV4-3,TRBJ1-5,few,CASSPEGEVRQPQHF
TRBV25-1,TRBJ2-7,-,CASSAFPGGSRTEQYF